This TCR beta chain was identified in a study of blood T cell repertoires in COVID-19. The wider study: Some COVID-19 samples were acute and others convalescent; all came from the United States, Italy and Spain. The analysed material was cDNA or gDNA that came from T cells, B-cell-depleted T cells, or PBMCs.

Under the authors' procedure: Nucleated cell counts were estimated from reference gene primer amplification. The assay was immunoSEQ multiplex PCR, and TCRdb's table has in-frame clones only and misses some. V, J and clone size are taken as reported in that table, and D and trimming were inferred from the DNA itself. The table shows tens of thousands of clones, with about 89% occurring only once. Germline CDR1 and CDR2: LNHDA and SQIVND (reference sequence). V was cut by 3 bases and J by 2 bases, with 8 bases left in between. The CDR3 has 14 amino acids. This chain uses TRBV19 with TRBJ1-3; the D is unclear. The origin of this receptor is a man between 70 and 80 years old with active or convalescent COVID-19. Sequenced: peripheral blood. In nucleotides, the CDR3 is TGTGCCAGTAGTATCCTCGCGGCTGGAAACACCATATATTTT. As protein: CASSILAAGNTIYF.